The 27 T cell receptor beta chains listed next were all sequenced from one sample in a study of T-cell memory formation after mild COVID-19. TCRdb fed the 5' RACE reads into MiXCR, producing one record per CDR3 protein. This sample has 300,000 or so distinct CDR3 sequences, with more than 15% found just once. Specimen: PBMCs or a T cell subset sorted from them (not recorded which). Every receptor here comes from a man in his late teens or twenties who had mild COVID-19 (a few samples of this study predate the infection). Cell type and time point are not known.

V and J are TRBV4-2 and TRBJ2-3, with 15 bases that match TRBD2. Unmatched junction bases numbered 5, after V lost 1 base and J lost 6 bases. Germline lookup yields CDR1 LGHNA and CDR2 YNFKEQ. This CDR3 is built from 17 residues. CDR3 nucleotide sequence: TGTGCCAGCAGCCAAGGAGGGACTAGCGGGGGGTCGGATACGCAGTATTTT. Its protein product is CASSQGGTSGGSDTQYF.

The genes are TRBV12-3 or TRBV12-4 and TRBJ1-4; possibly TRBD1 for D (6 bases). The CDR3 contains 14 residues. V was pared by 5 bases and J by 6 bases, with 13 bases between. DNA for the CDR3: TGTGCCAGCAGTCGGCAGGGGCGTTATGAAAAACTGTTTTTT. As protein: CASSRQGRYEKLFF.

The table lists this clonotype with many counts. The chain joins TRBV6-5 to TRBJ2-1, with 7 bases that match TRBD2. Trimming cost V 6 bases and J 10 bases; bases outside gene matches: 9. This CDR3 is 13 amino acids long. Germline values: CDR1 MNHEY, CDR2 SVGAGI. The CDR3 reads CASRPAGLREQFF. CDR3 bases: TGTGCCAGCAGGCCAGCGGGGCTGCGGGAGCAGTTCTTC.

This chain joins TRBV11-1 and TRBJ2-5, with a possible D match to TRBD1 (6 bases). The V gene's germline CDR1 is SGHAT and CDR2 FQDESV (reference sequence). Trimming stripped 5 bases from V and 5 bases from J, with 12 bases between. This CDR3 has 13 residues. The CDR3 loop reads CASSLGARETQYF. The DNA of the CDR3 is TGTGCCAGCAGCCTGGGGGCCCGGGAGACCCAGTACTTC. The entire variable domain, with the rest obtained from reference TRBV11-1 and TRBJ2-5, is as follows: EAEVAQSPRYKITEKSQAVAFWCDPISGHATLYWYRQILGQGPELLVQFQDESVVDDSQLPKDRFSAERLKGVDSTLKIQPAELGDSAMYLCASSLGARETQYFGPGTRLLVL.

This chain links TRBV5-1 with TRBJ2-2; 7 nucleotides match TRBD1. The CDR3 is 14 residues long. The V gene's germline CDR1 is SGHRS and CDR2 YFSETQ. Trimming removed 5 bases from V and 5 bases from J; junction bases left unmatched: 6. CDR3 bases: TGCGCCAGCAGGACGACAGGGCCGACCGGGGAGCTGTTTTTT. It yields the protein CASRTTGPTGELFF.

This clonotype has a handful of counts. CDR3 nucleotide sequence: TGTGCCAGCAGCCAAGACAAGCAGTACACTGAAGCTTTCTTT. Protein: CASSQDKQYTEAFF. V usage is TRBV3-1 and J usage is TRBJ1-1; D is unclear. The ends were cut back, 0 bases at V and 3 bases at J, with 8 bases in the middle. There are 14 residues in the CDR3. Germline V gives CDR1 LGHDT, CDR2 YNNKEL (reference sequence).

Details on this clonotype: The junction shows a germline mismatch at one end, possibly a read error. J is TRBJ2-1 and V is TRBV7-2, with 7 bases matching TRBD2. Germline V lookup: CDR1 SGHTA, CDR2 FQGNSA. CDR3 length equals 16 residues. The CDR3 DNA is TGTGCCAGCAGCCTAGCCGGGACCGCGGGAGAAAATGAGCAGTTCTTC. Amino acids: CASSLAGTAGENEQFF.

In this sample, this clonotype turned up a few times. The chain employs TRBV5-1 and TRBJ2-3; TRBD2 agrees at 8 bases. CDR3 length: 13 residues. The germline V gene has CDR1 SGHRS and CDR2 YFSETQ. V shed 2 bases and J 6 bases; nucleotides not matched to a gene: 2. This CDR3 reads CASSFVAGDTQYF. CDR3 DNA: TGCGCCAGCAGCTTCGTAGCGGGGGATACGCAGTATTTT.

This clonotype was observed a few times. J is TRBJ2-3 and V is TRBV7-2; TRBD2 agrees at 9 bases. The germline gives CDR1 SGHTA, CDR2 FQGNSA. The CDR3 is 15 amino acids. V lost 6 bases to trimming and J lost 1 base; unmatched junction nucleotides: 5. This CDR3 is CASRPIAGGTDTQYF. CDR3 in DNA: TGTGCCAGCAGACCAATAGCGGGGGGCACAGATACGCAGTATTTT.

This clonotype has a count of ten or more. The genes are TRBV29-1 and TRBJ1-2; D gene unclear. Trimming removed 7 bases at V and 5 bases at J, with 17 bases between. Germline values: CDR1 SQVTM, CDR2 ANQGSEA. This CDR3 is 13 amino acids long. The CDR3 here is CSDREGALYGYTF. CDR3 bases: TGCAGCGACCGAGAAGGAGCCCTATATGGCTACACCTTC. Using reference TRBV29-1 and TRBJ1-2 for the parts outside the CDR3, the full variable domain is SAVISQKPSRDICQRGTSLTIQCQVDSQVTMMFWYRQQPGQSLTLIATANQGSEATYESGFVIDKFPISRPNLTFSTLTVSNMSPEDSSIYLCSDREGALYGYTFGSGTRLTVV.

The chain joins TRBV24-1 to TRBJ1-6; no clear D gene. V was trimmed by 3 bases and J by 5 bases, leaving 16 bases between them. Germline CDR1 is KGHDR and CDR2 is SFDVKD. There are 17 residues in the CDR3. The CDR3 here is CATSDSLTEGHNSPLHF. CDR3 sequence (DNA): TGTGCCACCAGTGATAGTTTGACCGAGGGTCATAATTCACCCCTCCACTTT.

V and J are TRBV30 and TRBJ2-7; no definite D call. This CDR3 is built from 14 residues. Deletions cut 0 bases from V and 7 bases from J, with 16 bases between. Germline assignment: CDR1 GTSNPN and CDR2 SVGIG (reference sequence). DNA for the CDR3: TGTGCCTGGAGTGTAAAGGGTTCACGGGCTGAGCAGTACTTC. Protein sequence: CAWSVKGSRAEQYF.

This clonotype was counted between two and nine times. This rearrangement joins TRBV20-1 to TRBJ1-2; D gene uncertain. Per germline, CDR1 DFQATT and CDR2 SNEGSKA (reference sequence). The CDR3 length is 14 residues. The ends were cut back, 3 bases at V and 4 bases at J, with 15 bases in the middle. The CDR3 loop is CSASNRSAAYGYTF. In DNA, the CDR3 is TGCAGTGCTAGTAATCGTTCAGCCGCCTATGGCTACACCTTC.

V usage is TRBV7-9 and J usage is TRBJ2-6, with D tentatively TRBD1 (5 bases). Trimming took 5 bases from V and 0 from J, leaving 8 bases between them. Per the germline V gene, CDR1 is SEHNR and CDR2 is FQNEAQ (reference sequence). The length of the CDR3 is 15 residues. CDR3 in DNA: TGTGCCAGCAGCGAGACAGCCTCTGGGGCCAACGTCCTGACTTTC. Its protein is CASSETASGANVLTF. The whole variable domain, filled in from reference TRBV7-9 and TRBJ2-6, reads DTGVSQNPRHKITKRGQNVTFRCDPISEHNRLYWYRQTLGQGPEFLTYFQNEAQLEKSRLLSDRFSAERPKGSFSTLEIQRTEQGDSAMYLCASSETASGANVLTFGAGSRLTVL.

This chain's CDR3 is CASGLAGPTDTQYF. For the CDR3, the DNA is TGCGCCAGCGGGCTAGCGGGGCCAACAGATACGCAGTATTTT. The V gene is TRBV5-1, the J gene TRBJ2-3; 9 bases are a match to TRBD2. Germline CDR1 and CDR2: SGHRS and YFSETQ. V gave up 7 bases and J gave up 3 bases; unmatched junction bases: 6. CDR3 length equals 14 residues.

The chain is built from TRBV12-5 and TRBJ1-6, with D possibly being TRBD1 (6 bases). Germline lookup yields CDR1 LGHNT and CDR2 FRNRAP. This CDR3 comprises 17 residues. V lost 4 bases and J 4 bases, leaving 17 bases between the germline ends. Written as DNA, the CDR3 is TGTGCTAGTGGTTCATCACAGGGTCTGGATTATAATTCACCCCTCCACTTT. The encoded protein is CASGSSQGLDYNSPLHF.

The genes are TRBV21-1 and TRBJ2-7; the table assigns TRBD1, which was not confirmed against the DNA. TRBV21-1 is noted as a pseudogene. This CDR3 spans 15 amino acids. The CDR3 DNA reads TGTGCCAGCAGCATCTCAAGGGGGTGGACCTACGAGCAGTACGTC. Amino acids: CASSISRGWTYEQYV.

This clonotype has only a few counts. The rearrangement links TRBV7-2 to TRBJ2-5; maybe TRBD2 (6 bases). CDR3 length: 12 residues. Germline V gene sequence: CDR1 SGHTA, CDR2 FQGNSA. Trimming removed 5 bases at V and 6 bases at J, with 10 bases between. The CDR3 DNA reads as TGTGCCAGCAGCCATGCGGGGAAGACCCAGTACTTC. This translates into CASSHAGKTQYF.

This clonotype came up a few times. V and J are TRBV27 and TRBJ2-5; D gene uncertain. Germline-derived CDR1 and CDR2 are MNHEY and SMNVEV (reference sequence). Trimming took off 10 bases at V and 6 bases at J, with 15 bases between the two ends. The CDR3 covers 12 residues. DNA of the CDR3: TGTGCCACGATGGGTGGTCAAAAGACCCAGTACTTC. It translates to CATMGGQKTQYF.

CDR3 coding DNA: TGTGCCTGGAGTGTCACAGACAATGAGCAGTTCTTC. Encoded protein: CAWSVTDNEQFF. The J gene is TRBJ2-1, the V gene TRBV30; D is ambiguous. V dropped 0 bases and J dropped 5 bases, with 5 bases sitting between them. The V gene's germline CDR1 is GTSNPN and CDR2 SVGIG (reference sequence). This CDR3 spans 12 amino acids.

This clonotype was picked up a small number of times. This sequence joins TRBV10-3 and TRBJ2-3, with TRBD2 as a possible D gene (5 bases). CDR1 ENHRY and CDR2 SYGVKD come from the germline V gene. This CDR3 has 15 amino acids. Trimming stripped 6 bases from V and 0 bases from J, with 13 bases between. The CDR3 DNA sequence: TGTGCCATCAGGGGCCGGGATCTTAGCACAGATACGCAGTATTTT. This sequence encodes CAIRGRDLSTDTQYF.

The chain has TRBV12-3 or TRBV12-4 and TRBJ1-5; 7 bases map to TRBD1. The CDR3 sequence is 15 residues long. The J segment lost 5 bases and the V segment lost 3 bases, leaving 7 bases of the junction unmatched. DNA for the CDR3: TGTGCCAGCAGTTTTGGGGGGACAGTAGATCAGCCCCAGCATTTT. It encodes CASSFGGTVDQPQHF.

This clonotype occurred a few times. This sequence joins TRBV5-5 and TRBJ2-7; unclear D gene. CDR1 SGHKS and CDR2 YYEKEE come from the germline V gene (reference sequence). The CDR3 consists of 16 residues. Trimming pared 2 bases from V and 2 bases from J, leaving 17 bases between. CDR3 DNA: TGTGCCAGCAGCTTCCGGCGAATACCCCAAACCTACGAGCAGTACTTC. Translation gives CASSFRRIPQTYEQYF.

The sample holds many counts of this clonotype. The CDR3 DNA is TGTGCCAGCAGCTCACCCCATACGGGCCAAGAGACCCAGTACTTC. Amino acids: CASSSPHTGQETQYF. V usage is TRBV6-2 or TRBV6-3 and J usage is TRBJ2-5; D ambiguous. Germline V lookup: CDR1 MNHEY, CDR2 SVGEGT. The CDR3 is made up of 15 amino acids. Trimming removed 6 bases from V and 1 base from J, with 15 bases in between.

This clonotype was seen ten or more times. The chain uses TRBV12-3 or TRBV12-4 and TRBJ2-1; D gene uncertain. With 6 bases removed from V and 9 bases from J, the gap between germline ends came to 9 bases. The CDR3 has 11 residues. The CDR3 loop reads CASSTGGEQFF. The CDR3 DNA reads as TGTGCCAGCAGCACCGGCGGTGAGCAGTTCTTC.

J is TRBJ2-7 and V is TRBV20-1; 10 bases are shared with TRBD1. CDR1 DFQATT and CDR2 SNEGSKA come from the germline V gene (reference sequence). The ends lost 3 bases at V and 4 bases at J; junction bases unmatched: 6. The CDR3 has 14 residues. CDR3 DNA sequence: TGCAGTGCTAGGGGGGACAGGGGCATGTACGAGCAGTACGTC. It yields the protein CSARGDRGMYEQYV.

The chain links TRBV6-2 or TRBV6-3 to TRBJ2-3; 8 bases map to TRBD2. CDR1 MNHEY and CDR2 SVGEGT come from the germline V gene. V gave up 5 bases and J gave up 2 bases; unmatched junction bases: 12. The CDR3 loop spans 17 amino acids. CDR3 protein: CASSPVSGGVATDTQYF. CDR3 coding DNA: TGTGCCAGCAGTCCTGTGTCGGGGGGGGTGGCCACAGATACGCAGTATTTT.